A single sample is the source of the 22 T cell receptor beta chains below, sequenced in a study of CD8+ T cells in alopecia areata. Extracted RNA was reverse transcribed, and the resulting cDNA served as sequencing template. The table came from immunoSEQ multiplex PCR; TCRdb's copy has only in-frame clones and leaves some out. This table holds about 150,000 clones, roughly 44% found once. The sequenced sample was CD4+ T cells sorted from blood. The receptors come from a human donor with alopecia areata.

The J gene is TRBJ2-3, the V gene TRBV29-1, with no clear D. Trimming shortened V by 1 base and J by 0 bases, and 8 bases separated the two germline ends. The CDR3 is made up of 14 amino acids. Germline CDR1 reads SQVTM; CDR2 reads ANQGSEA. The CDR3 bases are TGCAGCGTTGAAGCGCGGCAGAGCACAGATACGCAGTATTTT. This translates into CSVEARQSTDTQYF.

Here the CDR3 DNA reads TGTGCCAGCAGCGAGAGGACAGGAGGCACCGGGGAGCTGTTTTTT. It codes for CASSERTGGTGELFF. This chain uses TRBV9 with TRBJ2-2, with 7 bases fitting TRBD1. V lost 3 bases and J lost 4; bases outside the gene matches: 6. CDR1 is SGDLS, CDR2 YYNGEE, per germline. The CDR3 sequence is 15 residues long.

This chain connects TRBV27 to TRBJ2-7; D might be TRBD2 (6 bases). The CDR3 is 14 residues long. Trimming left V 1 base short and J 0 bases short, with 7 bases between. Germline V gives CDR1 MNHEY, CDR2 SMNVEV (reference sequence). The CDR3 reads CASSLYGSSYEQYF. The DNA for the CDR3 is TGTGCCAGCAGTTTATACGGGAGCTCCTACGAGCAGTACTTC.

The gene calls are TRBV7-2 and TRBJ2-5; 7 bases line up with TRBD1. The CDR3 totals 15 residues. Per germline, CDR1 SGHTA and CDR2 FQGNSA. Trimming took 3 bases from V and 2 from J; bases not matched to a gene: 6. The CDR3 nucleotides read TGTGCCAGCAGCTTTATCCCGGGACAGCAAGAGACCCAGTACTTC. Translated, it gives CASSFIPGQQETQYF.

This clone has just a few counts. The sample holds other DNA sequences that translate to the same CDR3. The V gene is TRBV30, the J gene TRBJ2-1; no clear D gene. The germline V and J ends were trimmed by 3 bases and 4 bases, with 4 bases remaining between them. Looked up from germline, CDR1 is GTSNPN and CDR2 is SVGIG (reference sequence). This CDR3 has 11 amino acids. CDR3 sequence reads: CAWSGYNEQFF. CDR3 nucleotide sequence: TGTGCCTGGAGCGGATACAATGAGCAGTTCTTC.

The CDR3 bases are TGCAGCGTCAGGACAGGGGATCAGCCCCAGCATTTT. This translates into CSVRTGDQPQHF. This chain uses TRBV29-1 with TRBJ1-5, with 9 bases that match TRBD1. The CDR3 loop spans 12 amino acids. From germline, CDR1 is SQVTM and CDR2 ANQGSEA. With V trimmed by 6 bases and J by 5 bases, 2 bases remained unmatched.

This clone occurred a few times. The genes are TRBV11-2 and TRBJ2-1; D uncertain. Trimming left V 1 base short and J 4 bases short, with 5 bases between. From germline, CDR1 is SGHAT and CDR2 FQNNGV. The CDR3 length is 13 residues. CDR3 protein: CASSLALYNEQFF. DNA for the CDR3: TGTGCCAGCAGCTTAGCTCTTTACAATGAGCAGTTCTTC. The whole variable domain, filled in from reference TRBV11-2 and TRBJ2-1, reads EAGVAQSPRYKIIEKRQSVAFWCNPISGHATLYWYQQILGQGPKLLIQFQNNGVVDDSQLPKDRFSAERLKGVDSTLKIQPAKLEDSAVYLCASSLALYNEQFFGPGTRLTVL.

The CDR3, as DNA: TGCAGCGTACGGGACGCGGCCGAGCAGTACTTC. Amino acid sequence: CSVRDAAEQYF. This chain links TRBV29-1 with TRBJ2-7, with D tentatively TRBD1 or TRBD2 (5 bases each). The CDR3 is 11 residues long. Trimming removed 6 bases from V and 6 bases from J, with 12 bases in between. The germline V gene encodes CDR1 SQVTM and CDR2 ANQGSEA.

This chain links TRBV14 with TRBJ1-2; D is ambiguous. Germline V CDR1 and CDR2: SGHDN, FVKESK. The CDR3 length is 13 residues. The V end lost 4 bases, the J end lost 2 bases, and 8 bases lay between the germline ends. The CDR3 bases are TGTGCCAGCAGCCCGAGGGTGAACTATGGCTACACCTTC. It translates to CASSPRVNYGYTF.

In nucleotides, the CDR3 is TGTGCCAGCAGCTTAGGGGACAGACTACAAGAGACCCAGTACTTC. Its translation: CASSLGDRLQETQYF. V usage is TRBV7-8 and J usage is TRBJ2-5; 7 bases are a match to TRBD1. The CDR3 sequence is 15 residues long. Germline loops: CDR1 SGHVS, CDR2 FQNEAQ. After removal of 1 base from V and 2 bases from J, the junction contained 4 bases not matched to a gene.

This clone was recorded only once. This chain connects TRBV15 to TRBJ1-2; D is ambiguous. The CDR3 covers 13 residues. Germline V gene lookup returns CDR1 LNHNV and CDR2 YYDKDF (reference sequence). Trimming left V 3 bases short and J 1 base short, with 6 bases between. This CDR3 reads CATSSTVNYGYTF. As DNA, the CDR3 is TGTGCCACCAGCAGCACAGTTAACTATGGCTACACCTTC.

This chain uses TRBV9 with TRBJ2-1, with 8 bases fitting TRBD1. The CDR3 contains 16 residues. Germline V CDR1 and CDR2: SGDLS, YYNGEE. V trimming: 4 bases; J trimming: 0 bases; junction bases outside the gene matches: 6. CDR3 region: CASSFTDRASYNEQFF. The CDR3 DNA reads as TGTGCCAGCAGCTTTACGGACAGGGCCTCCTACAATGAGCAGTTCTTC.

The CDR3 is CASSRIGTSGNEQFF. The CDR3 DNA reads TGTGCCAGCAGTAGGATCGGGACTAGCGGCAATGAGCAGTTCTTC. The chain uses TRBV6-6 and TRBJ2-1; 11 bases agree with TRBD2. CDR3 size: 15 residues. Germline V gene data show CDR1 as MNHNY and CDR2 as SVGAGI (reference sequence). Germline trimming cut 5 bases from V and 6 bases from J; bases unmatched to any gene: 6.

The chain uses TRBV30 and TRBJ1-5; 9 bases are a match to TRBD1. J gave up 6 bases and V 0 bases, and 9 bases lay outside the gene matches. The CDR3 contains 16 residues. Germline assignment: CDR1 GTSNPN and CDR2 SVGIG (reference sequence). DNA of the CDR3: TGTGCCTGGAGTGTACCATACAGGGGGCGCGTTCAGCCCCAGCATTTT. Translated: CAWSVPYRGRVQPQHF.

This chain connects TRBV5-1 to TRBJ2-5; the D call may be TRBD1 or TRBD2 (5 bases each). Germline V lookup: CDR1 SGHRS, CDR2 YFSETQ. V lost 4 bases and J 5 bases, leaving 15 bases between the germline ends. CDR3 length: 14 amino acids. The CDR3 DNA reads as TGCGCCAGCAGCGAGGGACCATTGAGGGAGACCCAGTACTTC. The encoded protein is CASSEGPLRETQYF.

The chain recombines TRBV5-1 with TRBJ2-1, with D possibly being TRBD2 (6 bases). The V gene's germline CDR1 is SGHRS and CDR2 YFSETQ. The CDR3 is 16 residues long. Trimming removed 5 bases at V and 3 bases at J, with 18 bases between. The CDR3 spells CASRPGGPRNYNEQFF. CDR3 coding DNA: TGCGCCAGCAGGCCCGGGGGACCTCGCAACTACAATGAGCAGTTCTTC.

The chain is built from TRBV6-6 and TRBJ2-3; D unresolved. Germline assignment: CDR1 MNHNY and CDR2 SVGAGI (reference sequence). The CDR3 covers 13 residues. V was cut by 6 bases and J by 4 bases, with 11 bases left in between. CDR3 in amino acids: CASSSEFADTQYF. In DNA form, the CDR3 reads TGTGCCAGCAGCTCGGAGTTCGCAGATACGCAGTATTTT.

V and J are TRBV2 and TRBJ1-2; a weak D match, TRBD1 (5 bases). The CDR3 has 12 amino acids. Trimming shortened V by 8 bases and J by 3 bases, and 10 bases separated the two germline ends. The V gene's germline CDR1 is SNHLY and CDR2 FYNNEI. The CDR3 nucleotides are TGTGCCAGCGGGGGAAAGGACTATGGCTACACCTTC. It codes for CASGGKDYGYTF.

The chain combines TRBV7-2 with TRBJ2-6; either TRBD1 or TRBD2 may supply D (6 bases each). Trimming took 5 bases from V and 4 from J, leaving 12 bases between them. Germline CDR1 and CDR2: SGHTA and FQGNSA. The CDR3 is 15 residues long. The CDR3 sequence: CASSAGGPGANVLTF. DNA for the CDR3: TGTGCCAGCAGCGCCGGGGGCCCAGGGGCCAACGTCCTGACTTTC.

The chain carries TRBV2 and TRBJ1-5, with D uncertain. The CDR3 loop spans 12 amino acids. Germline V lookup: CDR1 SNHLY, CDR2 FYNNEI. The V gene lost 8 bases and the J gene lost 7 bases, with 12 bases spanning the gap. The CDR3 is CASESLGQPQHF. CDR3 nucleotides: TGTGCCAGCGAGTCCCTAGGGCAGCCCCAGCATTTT.

The table lists this clone with a count of one. This chain links TRBV29-1 with TRBJ2-1; TRBD2 aligns across 13 bases. Germline CDR1 reads SQVTM; CDR2 reads ANQGSEA. The CDR3 totals 14 residues. V lost 4 bases, J lost 9 bases, and 6 bases stayed unmatched. The CDR3 loop is CSVAGTSGNGEQFF. CDR3 bases: TGCAGCGTTGCCGGGACTAGCGGGAACGGTGAGCAGTTCTTC.

This clone is a singleton in its sample. The CDR3 DNA reads TGTGCCAGCAGTTCGACCGAACTAGCGGGAGTTTTCGGGGCCTACGAGCAGTACTTC. Translating gives CASSSTELAGVFGAYEQYF. This rearrangement joins TRBV28 to TRBJ2-7; 11 bases align to TRBD2. This CDR3 contains 19 residues. Germline-derived CDR1 and CDR2 are MDHEN and SYDVKM. The J segment lost 2 bases and the V segment lost 4 bases, leaving 16 bases of the junction unmatched.